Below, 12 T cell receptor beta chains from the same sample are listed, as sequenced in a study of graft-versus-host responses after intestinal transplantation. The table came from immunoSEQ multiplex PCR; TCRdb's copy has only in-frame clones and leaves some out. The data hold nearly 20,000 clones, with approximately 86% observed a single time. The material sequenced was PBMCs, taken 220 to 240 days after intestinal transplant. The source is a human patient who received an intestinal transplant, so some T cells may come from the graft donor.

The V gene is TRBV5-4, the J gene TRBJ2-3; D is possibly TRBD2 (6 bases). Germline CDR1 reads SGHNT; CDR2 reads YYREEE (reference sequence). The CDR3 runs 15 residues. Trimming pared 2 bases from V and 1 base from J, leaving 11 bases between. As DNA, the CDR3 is TGTGCCAGCAGCTTTGGGGGGTTACGCACAGATACGCAGTATTTT. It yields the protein CASSFGGLRTDTQYF.

Here the CDR3 reads CASSQRNTIYF. The DNA of the CDR3 is TGTGCCAGCAGCCAACGAAACACCATATATTTT. The V gene is TRBV11-2, the J gene TRBJ1-3, with D uncertain. V was trimmed by 5 bases and J by 5 bases, leaving 4 bases between them. CDR3 length equals 11 residues. Per germline, CDR1 SGHAT and CDR2 FQNNGV.

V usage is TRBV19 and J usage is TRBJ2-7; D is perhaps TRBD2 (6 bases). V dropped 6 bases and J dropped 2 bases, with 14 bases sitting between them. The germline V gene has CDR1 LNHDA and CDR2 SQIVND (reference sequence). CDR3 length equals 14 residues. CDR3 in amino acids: CASSTFGGAYEQYF. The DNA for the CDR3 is TGTGCCAGTAGCACATTTGGAGGGGCCTACGAGCAGTACTTC.

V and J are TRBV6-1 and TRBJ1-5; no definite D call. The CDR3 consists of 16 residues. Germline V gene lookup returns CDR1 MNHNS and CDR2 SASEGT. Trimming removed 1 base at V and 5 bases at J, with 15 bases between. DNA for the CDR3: TGTGCCAGCAGTGAAGGCCCCCAAATGAAATATCAGCCCCAGCATTTT. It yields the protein CASSEGPQMKYQPQHF.

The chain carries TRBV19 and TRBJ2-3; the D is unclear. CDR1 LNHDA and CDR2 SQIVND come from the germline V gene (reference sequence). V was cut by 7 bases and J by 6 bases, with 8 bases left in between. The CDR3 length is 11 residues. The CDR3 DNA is TGTGCCAGTAAATATGGGGATACGCAGTATTTT. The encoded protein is CASKYGDTQYF. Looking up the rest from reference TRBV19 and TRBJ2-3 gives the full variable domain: DGGITQSPKYLFRKEGQNVTLSCEQNLNHDAMYWYRQDPGQGLRLIYYSQIVNDFQKGDIAEGYSVSREKKESFPLTVTSAQKNPTAFYLCASKYGDTQYFGPGTRLTVL.

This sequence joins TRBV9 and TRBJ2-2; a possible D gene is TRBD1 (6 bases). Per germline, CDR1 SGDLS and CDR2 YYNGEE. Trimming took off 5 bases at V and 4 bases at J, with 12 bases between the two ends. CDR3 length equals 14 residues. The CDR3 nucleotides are TGTGCCAGCAGTGACAGGCCCCTCACCGGGGAGCTGTTTTTT. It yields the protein CASSDRPLTGELFF.

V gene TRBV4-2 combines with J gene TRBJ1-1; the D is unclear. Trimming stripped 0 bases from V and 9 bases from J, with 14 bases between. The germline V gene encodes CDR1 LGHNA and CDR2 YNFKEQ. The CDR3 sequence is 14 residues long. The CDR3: CASSQDPLDTQAFF. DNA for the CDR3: TGTGCCAGCAGCCAAGATCCGCTCGACACACAAGCTTTCTTT.

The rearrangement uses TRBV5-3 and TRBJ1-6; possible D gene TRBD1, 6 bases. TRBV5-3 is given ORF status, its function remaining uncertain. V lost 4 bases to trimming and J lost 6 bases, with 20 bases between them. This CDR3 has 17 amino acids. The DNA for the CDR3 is TGTGCCAGAAGCCCCTTGGGAGAAAGGGGGTTTAATTCACCCCTCCACTTT. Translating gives CARSPLGERGFNSPLHF.

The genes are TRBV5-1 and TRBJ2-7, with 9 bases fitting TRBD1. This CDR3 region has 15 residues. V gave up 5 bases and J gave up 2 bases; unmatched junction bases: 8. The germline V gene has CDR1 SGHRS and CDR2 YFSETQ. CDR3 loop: CASRVPGQGPYEQYF. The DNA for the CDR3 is TGCGCCAGCAGGGTTCCGGGACAGGGCCCCTACGAGCAGTACTTC.

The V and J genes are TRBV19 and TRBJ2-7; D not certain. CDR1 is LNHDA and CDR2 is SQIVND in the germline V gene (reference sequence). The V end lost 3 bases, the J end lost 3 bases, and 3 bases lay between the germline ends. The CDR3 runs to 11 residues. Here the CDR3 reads CASSMGYEQYF. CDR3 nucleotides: TGTGCCAGTAGTATGGGCTACGAGCAGTACTTC.

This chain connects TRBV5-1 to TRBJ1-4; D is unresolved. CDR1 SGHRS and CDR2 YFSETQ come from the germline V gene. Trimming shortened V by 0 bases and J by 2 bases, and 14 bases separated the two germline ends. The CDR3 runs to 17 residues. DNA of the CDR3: TGCGCCAGCAGCTTGGATTACCTTCAAAGGACTAATGAAAAACTGTTTTTT. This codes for CASSLDYLQRTNEKLFF.

CDR3 sequence reads: CASSQTRVDTQETQYF. CDR3 in DNA: TGCGCCAGCAGTCAAACCCGGGTTGACACACAAGAGACCCAGTACTTC. This sequence joins TRBV23-1 and TRBJ2-5; no reliable D call. TRBV23-1 has ORF status, its function being uncertain. The CDR3 sequence is 16 residues long. Trimming cost V 2 bases and J 2 bases, with 15 bases left between them.